This TCR beta chain is drawn from a study of shared clonotypes between healthy human individuals. The data were produced by immunoSEQ multiplex PCR, yet TCRdb's version contains in-frame clones alone and is incomplete. Counted here are around 2.1 million clones, just over 90% occurring once; the ten biggest clones make up more than 1.5%. The naive CD8 subset, CD45RO-negative cells positively selected for CCR7, excluded terminally differentiated effector memory CD45RA+ cells. CDR3 length: 15 amino acids. V was clipped by 6 bases and J by 9 bases; unmatched bases: 13. CDR1 is MNHEY, CDR2 SMNVEV, per germline (reference sequence).

The chain couples TRBV27 to TRBJ2-7, with 11 bases identical to TRBD2. Sequencing was carried out using naive CD8+ T cells from PBMCs. The sequence was obtained from a man between 18 and 29 years old in good health. Some clones in this sample may be carry-over from other donors' samples. The CDR3 sequence: CASRMNLGLAGGQYF. Here the CDR3 DNA reads TGTGCCAGCAGGATGAACCTAGGACTAGCGGGCGGGCAGTACTTC.